Listed below are T cell receptor beta chains from one sample, sequenced in a study of response to subunit inactivated influenza vaccine. TCRdb recomputed calls from the RT-PCR reads with MiXCR, one row per CDR3 protein. Altogether 150,000 to 200,000 distinct CDR3 sequences are present, about 12% being singletons, with the ten largest covering less than 30%. The same data also contributed to another study, on T cells expressing NK-cell markers.

Sequenced here: CD8+ T cells sorted from PBMCs, sampled 11 to 12 days after vaccination. These receptors all stem from a man aged 50 to 59 who received an inactivated influenza vaccine. The CDR3 runs from the conserved cysteine through the conserved F or W. A D gene is named only where the DNA matches it firmly. Rows may omit the clone size; those that give it use once, few, many or a size class.

clone_size v_call d_call cdr3_aa
- TRBV4-2 TRBD1 CASSQGWTGGVPSTDTQYF
- TRBV6-2/TRBV6-3 TRBD1 CASSYGRGLDTEAFF
many TRBV12-3/TRBV12-4 TRBD1 CASSLDRSNQPQHF
once TRBV15 - CATSRMTASQETQYF
- TRBV15 TRBD1 CATSRTGGRYNEQFF
few TRBV11-3 TRBD2 CASSLALTSGDNNEQFF
- TRBV6-2/TRBV6-3 - CASLSSLKHGELFF
few TRBV15 - CATSRPGLYEQYF
- TRBV28 - CASRVEYGHNEQFF
- TRBV9 TRBD2 CASSVGVSGSSYNEQFF
- TRBV27 TRBD2 CASSPLAGGRYEQYF
many TRBV6-1 - CASSPQGLVAEQFF
many TRBV6-2/TRBV6-3 - CASSYGGREKLFF
few TRBV7-9 TRBD1 CASSLGTDSNQPQHF
- TRBV2 TRBD2 CASRHTSGTNTGELFF